The 7 T cell receptor beta chains in this list originate from one sample, sequenced in a study of cytomegalovirus exposure and HLA in healthy donors. PCR employed 60 Vbeta and 13 Jbeta primers. TCRdb's table, derived via immunoSEQ multiplex PCR, lists solely in-frame clones and lacks some. The table includes over 150,000 clones, roughly four fifths detected once. Material: PBMCs. All receptors derive from a male donor in good health and CMV-seropositive.

DNA of the CDR3: TGTGCCAGCAGTCCTACCGGGACAGGGTTCACTGAAGCTTTCTTT. Translating it yields CASSPTGTGFTEAFF. The gene calls are TRBV28 and TRBJ1-1, with 9 bases identical to TRBD1. CDR1 MDHEN and CDR2 SYDVKM come from the germline V gene. Trimming removed 5 bases from V and 4 bases from J; junction bases left unmatched: 8. The CDR3 has 15 amino acids.

This chain links TRBV9 with TRBJ1-4; D gene unclear. Germline loops: CDR1 SGDLS, CDR2 YYNGEE. The V and J ends lost 8 bases and 4 bases respectively, with 18 bases between them. The CDR3 consists of 15 residues. The CDR3 reads CASSLAGRINEKLFF. The CDR3 DNA reads as TGTGCCAGTAGTCTGGCGGGCCGGATTAATGAAAAACTGTTTTTT.

There are a few counts of this clone. The chain links TRBV4-1 to TRBJ2-1, with TRBD1 as a possible D gene (6 bases). CDR1 is MGHRA, CDR2 YSYEKL, per germline. V lost 0 bases to trimming and J lost 3 bases, with 9 bases between them. The CDR3 has 15 amino acids. This CDR3 is CASSQEDSFYNEQFF. DNA for the CDR3: TGCGCCAGCAGCCAAGAGGACAGTTTCTACAATGAGCAGTTCTTC.

The J gene is TRBJ1-6, the V gene TRBV19, with 10 bases lining up with TRBD1. V lost 3 bases and J lost 6; bases outside the gene matches: 5. The CDR3 is 16 residues long. CDR1 and CDR2 from the germline V gene are LNHDA and SQIVND (reference sequence). The CDR3 is CASSIIRDRGNSPLHF. In nucleotides, the CDR3 is TGTGCCAGTAGTATTATTCGGGACAGGGGTAATTCACCCCTCCACTTT.

The chain combines TRBV27 with TRBJ2-1, with 14 bases that match TRBD2. V shed 5 bases, J shed 5 bases, and the junction held 14 bases outside the gene matches. CDR3 length: 19 residues. Germline CDR1 reads MNHEY; CDR2 reads SMNVEV (reference sequence). The CDR3 nucleotides are TGTGCCAGCAGTCCCCGCCAGAGACTAGCGGGAGGGGGTAACAATGAGCAGTTCTTC. Protein: CASSPRQRLAGGGNNEQFF.

J is TRBJ1-2 and V is TRBV6-5; TRBD1 matches 9 bases. Germline CDR1 MNHEY, CDR2 SVGAGI. V lost 2 bases and J lost 0; bases outside the gene matches: 4. There are 16 residues in the CDR3. CDR3 residues: CASSYGTGIANYGYTF. The CDR3 DNA follows: TGTGCCAGCAGTTACGGGACAGGGATAGCTAACTATGGCTACACCTTC.

CDR3 in amino acids: CASSPAFSGRGNEQFF. CDR3 nucleotide sequence: TGTGCCAGCAGCCCAGCATTCAGCGGGAGAGGCAATGAGCAGTTCTTC. This sequence joins TRBV7-2 and TRBJ2-1; 8 bases are shared with TRBD2. Looked up from germline, CDR1 is SGHTA and CDR2 is FQGNSA. Trimming took 5 bases from V and 6 from J; bases not matched to a gene: 12. The CDR3 is 16 amino acids.